Each of the 29 T cell receptor beta chains below was sequenced from the same sample in a study of blood T cell repertoires in COVID-19. Clones were read by immunoSEQ multiplex PCR, and TCRdb kept only the in-frame ones, dropping some. The repertoire holds about 110,000 clones, with 89% as singletons. Input material: peripheral blood. All receptors derive from a man in his forties with active or convalescent COVID-19.

This rearrangement joins TRBV30 to TRBJ2-7; perhaps TRBD2 as D (6 bases). The CDR3 covers 11 residues. V shed 3 bases and J shed 3 bases, with 6 bases lying between them. Germline assignment: CDR1 GTSNPN and CDR2 SVGIG (reference sequence). CDR3 region: CAWSGGYEQYF. The CDR3 nucleotides are TGTGCCTGGAGCGGGGGCTACGAGCAGTACTTC.

This chain uses TRBV7-2 with TRBJ2-3; D gene ambiguous. The CDR3 covers 17 residues. V was shortened by 2 bases and J by 1 base, with 16 bases between the two germline ends. Germline loops: CDR1 SGHTA, CDR2 FQGNSA. The CDR3 loop reads CASSLSQASIGTDTQYF. In DNA form, the CDR3 reads TGTGCCAGCAGCTTAAGTCAGGCAAGCATCGGCACAGATACGCAGTATTTT.

V gene TRBV28 combines with J gene TRBJ1-5; no reliable D call. CDR3 length: 17 residues. Trimming stripped 2 bases from V and 2 bases from J, with 16 bases between. Per the germline V gene, CDR1 is MDHEN and CDR2 is SYDVKM. In nucleotides, the CDR3 is TGTGCCAGCAGTTTAGAGTCCAGGCCGGGAGGCAATCAGCCCCAGCATTTT. Translated, it gives CASSLESRPGGNQPQHF.

The V call is TRBV7-9, the J call TRBJ2-7, with 7 bases matching TRBD1. The CDR3 consists of 15 residues. CDR1 and CDR2 from the germline V gene are SEHNR and FQNEAQ (reference sequence). V trimming: 5 bases; J trimming: 4 bases; junction bases outside the gene matches: 11. The CDR3 spells CASSLETGAGYEQYF. Here the CDR3 DNA reads TGTGCCAGCAGCCTAGAAACAGGGGCAGGGTACGAGCAGTACTTC.

This clone was observed once. An end of the junction does not agree with germline; a read error may underlie this. This chain connects TRBV9 to TRBJ2-1, with 7 nucleotides matching TRBD2. The CDR3 is 15 amino acids. The germline V gene encodes CDR1 SGDLS and CDR2 YYNGEE. The CDR3 is CASTVGAGLNNEQFF. In DNA form, the CDR3 reads TGTGCCAGCACCGTAGGGGCGGGACTAAACAATGAGCAGTTCTTC. Drawing the rest from reference TRBV9 and TRBJ2-1, the complete variable domain is DSGVTQTPKHLITATGQRVTLRCSPRSGDLSVYWYQQSLDQGLQFLIQYYNGEERAKGNILERFSAQQFPDLHSELNLSSLELGDSALYFCASTVGAGLNNEQFFGPGTRLTVL.

The CDR3 region is CASSLSLGGEQFF. The CDR3 DNA reads as TGTGCCAGCAGCTTATCACTAGGGGGTGAGCAGTTCTTC. This rearrangement joins TRBV11-2 to TRBJ2-1; tentatively, D is TRBD1 (6 bases). Germline CDR1 SGHAT, CDR2 FQNNGV. Between the trimmed V and J ends, which lost 2 bases and 9 bases, there was a span of 11 bases. This CDR3 is built from 13 residues. Based on the CDR3 plus reference TRBV11-2 and TRBJ2-1, the full variable domain is EAGVAQSPRYKIIEKRQSVAFWCNPISGHATLYWYQQILGQGPKLLIQFQNNGVVDDSQLPKDRFSAERLKGVDSTLKIQPAKLEDSAVYLCASSLSLGGEQFFGPGTRLTVL.

The genes are TRBV7-9 and TRBJ1-1; 7 bases agree with TRBD1. J was trimmed by 0 bases and V by 1 base; bases with no gene match: 5. CDR1 and CDR2 from the germline V gene are SEHNR and FQNEAQ (reference sequence). The CDR3 consists of 16 residues. The CDR3 loop reads CASSLGAGQVNTEAFF. In DNA form, the CDR3 reads TGTGCCAGCAGCTTAGGGGCCGGACAGGTGAACACTGAAGCTTTCTTT. Together with reference TRBV7-9 and TRBJ1-1, the CDR3 gives the full variable domain: DTGVSQNPRHKITKRGQNVTFRCDPISEHNRLYWYRQTLGQGPEFLTYFQNEAQLEKSRLLSDRFSAERPKGSFSTLEIQRTEQGDSAMYLCASSLGAGQVNTEAFFGQGTRLTVV.

V usage is TRBV28 and J usage is TRBJ1-2; 8 bases match TRBD1. With 3 bases clipped from V and 4 bases from J, the junction kept 7 bases outside the gene matches. The germline gives CDR1 MDHEN, CDR2 SYDVKM. The CDR3 totals 15 residues. CDR3: CASSFPGTGVYGYTF. The DNA for the CDR3 is TGTGCCAGCAGTTTCCCCGGGACAGGTGTCTATGGCTACACCTTC.

The count of this clone is one. V gene TRBV5-4 combines with J gene TRBJ2-7; 12 nucleotides match TRBD2. Germline assignment: CDR1 SGHNT and CDR2 YYREEE (reference sequence). Trimming cost V 4 bases and J 3 bases; bases outside gene matches: 11. The CDR3 runs 17 residues. CDR3 amino acids: CASSPPGGLAGFYEQYF. CDR3 nucleotides: TGTGCCAGCAGCCCCCCCGGGGGACTAGCGGGTTTCTACGAGCAGTACTTC.

The rearrangement links TRBV7-2 to TRBJ2-1; 9 bases are shared with TRBD1. The CDR3 has 15 amino acids. Germline V gene data show CDR1 as SGHTA and CDR2 as FQGNSA. Trimming at V came to 0 bases and at J to 9 bases, leaving 6 bases not matched to a gene. The CDR3 loop is CASSLAWAQGAEQFF. In DNA form, the CDR3 reads TGTGCCAGCAGCTTAGCTTGGGCACAGGGGGCTGAGCAGTTCTTC. Together with reference TRBV7-2 and TRBJ2-1, the CDR3 gives the full variable domain: GAGVSQSPSNKVTEKGKDVELRCDPISGHTALYWYRQSLGQGLEFLIYFQGNSAPDKSGLPSDRFSAERTGGSVSTLTIQRTQQEDSAVYLCASSLAWAQGAEQFFGPGTRLTVL.

The J gene is TRBJ1-1, the V gene TRBV19; D gene uncertain. Germline CDR1 LNHDA, CDR2 SQIVND (reference sequence). Deletions cut 1 base from V and 4 bases from J, with 13 bases between. The CDR3 covers 15 residues. The CDR3 loop reads CASSIVGGRGTEAFF. The CDR3 DNA sequence: TGTGCCAGTAGTATAGTGGGCGGTCGGGGCACTGAAGCTTTCTTT.

The chain links TRBV24-1 to TRBJ2-1; 13 nucleotides agree with TRBD2. The V gene's germline CDR1 is KGHDR and CDR2 SFDVKD. J lost 9 bases, V lost 5 bases, and 3 bases had no gene match. The CDR3 is 14 residues long. CDR3 amino acids: CATSGTSGSFEQFF. CDR3 nucleotides: TGTGCCACCAGTGGGACTAGCGGGAGTTTTGAGCAGTTCTTC.

V usage is TRBV5-1 and J usage is TRBJ2-1; D unresolved. Germline V gene lookup returns CDR1 SGHRS and CDR2 YFSETQ. Trimming removed 1 base from V and 5 bases from J, with 7 bases in between. This CDR3 is built from 13 residues. The CDR3 protein is CASSLQGDNEQFF. The DNA of the CDR3 is TGCGCCAGCAGCTTGCAAGGAGACAATGAGCAGTTCTTC. Full variable domain (remainder filled in from reference TRBV5-1 and TRBJ2-1): KAGVTQTPRYLIKTRGQQVTLSCSPISGHRSVSWYQQTPGQGLQFLFEYFSETQRNKGNFPGRFSGRQFSNSRSEMNVSTLELGDSALYLCASSLQGDNEQFFGPGTRLTVL.

The V gene is TRBV11-2, the J gene TRBJ1-2, with 7 bases lining up with TRBD1. With 5 bases clipped from V and 4 bases from J, the junction kept 7 bases outside the gene matches. CDR1 is SGHAT, CDR2 FQNNGV, per germline. CDR3 length equals 14 residues. The CDR3 nucleotides are TGTGCCAGCAGCCAAGACAGGGCGGGCTATGGCTACACCTTC. Its translation: CASSQDRAGYGYTF.

The V gene is TRBV28, the J gene TRBJ1-5, with no clear D. The germline gives CDR1 MDHEN, CDR2 SYDVKM. The CDR3 sequence is 14 residues long. V was clipped by 5 bases and J by 2 bases, with 10 bases between them. The CDR3 reads CASSRLGGNQPQHF. For the CDR3, the DNA is TGTGCCAGCAGTCGACTAGGAGGCAATCAGCCCCAGCATTTT.

This clone was seen only once. This CDR3 is CASSPDRVDGYTF. CDR3 DNA sequence: TGTGCCAGCAGCCCCGACAGGGTTGATGGCTACACCTTC. This sequence joins TRBV4-2 and TRBJ1-2, with 7 bases aligning to TRBD1. The germline gives CDR1 LGHNA, CDR2 YNFKEQ. V gave up 4 bases and J gave up 6 bases; unmatched junction bases: 5. This CDR3 is built from 13 residues.

The chain recombines TRBV3-1 (or the pseudogene TRBV3-2) with TRBJ2-7; TRBD1 is a possible D gene (5 bases). The length of the CDR3 is 12 residues. V lost 4 bases to trimming and J lost 6 bases, with 10 bases between them. Per germline, CDR1 LGHDT and CDR2 YNNKEL (reference sequence). The CDR3 DNA sequence: TGTGCCAGCAGCCGATCAGGGATCGAGCAGTACTTC. Its translation: CASSRSGIEQYF.

The CDR3 protein is CASDSQPYEQYF. The CDR3 DNA sequence: TGTGCCAGCGACAGTCAACCCTACGAGCAGTACTTC. This sequence joins TRBV6-9 and TRBJ2-7, with D possibly being TRBD1 (5 bases). The V and J ends lost 8 bases and 2 bases respectively, with 10 bases between them. This CDR3 is built from 12 residues. Germline V gene lookup returns CDR1 MNHGY and CDR2 SVAAGI.

This clone is labeled as medium-sized. The chain uses TRBV11-2 and TRBJ1-2, with TRBD1 identical over 7 bases. CDR3 size: 16 residues. Germline-derived CDR1 and CDR2 are SGHAT and FQNNGV. Trimming at V came to 5 bases and at J to 5 bases, leaving 14 bases not matched to a gene. This CDR3 reads CASSPSVWDSIYGYTF. CDR3 coding DNA: TGTGCCAGCAGCCCTTCAGTTTGGGACAGCATTTATGGCTACACCTTC.

The rearrangement uses TRBV28 and TRBJ1-1, with D tentatively TRBD1 (5 bases). Trimming shortened V by 6 bases and J by 5 bases, and 13 bases separated the two germline ends. The CDR3 sequence is 13 residues long. Germline values: CDR1 MDHEN, CDR2 SYDVKM. This CDR3 reads CASRPRAGTEAFF. CDR3 in DNA: TGTGCCAGCAGGCCCAGGGCGGGGACTGAAGCTTTCTTT.

The chain recombines TRBV29-1 with TRBJ1-1; the match to TRBD1 covers 7 bases. CDR1 and CDR2 (germline): SQVTM, ANQGSEA. V lost 7 bases to trimming and J lost 5 bases; unmatched junction nucleotides: 7. The CDR3 runs to 12 residues. CDR3 sequence (DNA): TGCAGCGCTACAGGGGTTCGAACTGAAGCTTTCTTT. It is translated as CSATGVRTEAFF.

The J gene is TRBJ1-2, the V gene TRBV6-5; D unclear. Germline V gene sequence: CDR1 MNHEY, CDR2 SVGAGI. V dropped 6 bases and J dropped 7 bases, with 21 bases sitting between them. The CDR3 has 15 amino acids. The CDR3 nucleotides read TGTGCCAGCAGGCCCAACCTCCAGGCTTTGGTTGGCTACACCTTC. It is translated as CASRPNLQALVGYTF.

The V call is TRBV15, the J call TRBJ1-2, with 7 bases that match TRBD1. J lost 7 bases, V lost 2 bases, and 10 bases had no gene match. Germline CDR1 LNHNV, CDR2 YYDKDF (reference sequence). This CDR3 is built from 15 residues. For the CDR3, the DNA is TGTGCCACCAGCAGAATCGACAGGGCCCCTCTTGGCTACACCTTC. As protein: CATSRIDRAPLGYTF. Looking up the rest from reference TRBV15 and TRBJ1-2 gives the full variable domain: DAMVIQNPRYQVTQFGKPVTLSCSQTLNHNVMYWYQQKSSQAPKLLFHYYDKDFNNEADTPDNFQSRRPNTSFCFLDIRSPGLGDTAMYLCATSRIDRAPLGYTFGSGTRLTVV.

The rearrangement links TRBV7-2 to TRBJ2-7; possible D gene TRBD2, 6 bases. The length of the CDR3 is 15 residues. The V end was cut by 2 bases, the J end by 2 bases, with 13 bases between. Germline lookup yields CDR1 SGHTA and CDR2 FQGNSA. The CDR3 sequence is CASSLNGGAPYEQYF. In DNA, the CDR3 is TGTGCCAGCAGCTTAAATGGCGGGGCCCCCTACGAGCAGTACTTC.

This clone occurred a few times. This chain uses TRBV7-2 with TRBJ1-2; D uncertain. Germline V gene sequence: CDR1 SGHTA, CDR2 FQGNSA. The V end lost 4 bases, the J end lost 5 bases, and 11 bases lay between the germline ends. This CDR3 comprises 13 residues. CDR3 sequence: CASSSSLSYGYTF. The CDR3 region has the DNA TGTGCCAGCAGCTCTAGCTTGAGTTATGGCTACACCTTC.

For the CDR3, the DNA is TGTGCCAGCAGCGAAGGGGGTTATGGGCAGTTCTTC. Translated, it gives CASSEGGYGQFF. The chain joins TRBV9 to TRBJ2-1; TRBD1 is a possible D gene (6 bases). The germline CDR1 and CDR2 sequences are SGDLS and YYNGEE. The ends were cut back, 3 bases at V and 12 bases at J, with 13 bases in the middle. This CDR3 spans 12 amino acids.

V usage is TRBV27 and J usage is TRBJ1-1, with a tentative D call TRBD1 (5 bases). CDR3 length: 11 residues. V was trimmed by 5 bases and J by 11 bases, leaving 12 bases between them. CDR1 MNHEY and CDR2 SMNVEV come from the germline V gene (reference sequence). Here the CDR3 reads CASSTGREAFF. The CDR3 nucleotides read TGTGCCAGCAGTACGGGACGGGAGGCTTTCTTT.

The gene calls are TRBV2 and TRBJ1-2; no reliable D call. The CDR3 is 12 amino acids. CDR1 SNHLY and CDR2 FYNNEI come from the germline V gene. V lost 4 bases and J 4 bases, leaving 7 bases between the germline ends. Here the CDR3 reads CASSGARYGYTF. The CDR3 nucleotides are TGTGCCAGCAGTGGAGCCCGCTATGGCTACACCTTC. The full variable domain, rest sourced from reference TRBV2 and TRBJ1-2, is EPEVTQTPSHQVTQMGQEVILRCVPISNHLYFYWYRQILGQKVEFLVSFYNNEISEKSEIFDDQFSVERPDGSNFTLKIRSTKLEDSAMYFCASSGARYGYTFGSGTRLTVV.

The chain uses TRBV19 and TRBJ1-2; TRBD1 agrees at 10 bases. The CDR3 is 17 amino acids. V shed 1 base and J 8 bases; nucleotides not matched to a gene: 13. Germline CDR1 reads LNHDA; CDR2 reads SQIVND (reference sequence). CDR3 amino acids: CASSIGFLGTGESGYTF. The CDR3 bases are TGTGCCAGTAGTATAGGTTTCTTGGGGACAGGGGAGTCCGGCTACACCTTC. Looking up the rest from reference TRBV19 and TRBJ1-2 gives the full variable domain: DGGITQSPKYLFRKEGQNVTLSCEQNLNHDAMYWYRQDPGQGLRLIYYSQIVNDFQKGDIAEGYSVSREKKESFPLTVTSAQKNPTAFYLCASSIGFLGTGESGYTFGSGTRLTVV.